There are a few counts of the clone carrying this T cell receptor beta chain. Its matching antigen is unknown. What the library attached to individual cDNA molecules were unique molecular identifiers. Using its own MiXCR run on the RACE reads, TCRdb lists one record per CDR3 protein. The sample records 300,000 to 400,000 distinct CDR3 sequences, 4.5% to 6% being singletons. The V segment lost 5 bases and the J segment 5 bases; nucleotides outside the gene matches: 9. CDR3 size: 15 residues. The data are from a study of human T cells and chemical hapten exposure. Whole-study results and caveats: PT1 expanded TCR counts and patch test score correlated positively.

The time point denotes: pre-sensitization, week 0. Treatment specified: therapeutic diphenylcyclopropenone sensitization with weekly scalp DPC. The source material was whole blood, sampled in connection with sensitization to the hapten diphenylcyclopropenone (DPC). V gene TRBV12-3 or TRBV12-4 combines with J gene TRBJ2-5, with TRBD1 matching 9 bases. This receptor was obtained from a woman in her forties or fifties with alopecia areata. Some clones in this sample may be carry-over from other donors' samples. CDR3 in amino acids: CASSQRTGTGETQYF. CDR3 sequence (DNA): TGTGCCAGCAGTCAACGGACCGGGACAGGGGAGACCCAGTACTTC.